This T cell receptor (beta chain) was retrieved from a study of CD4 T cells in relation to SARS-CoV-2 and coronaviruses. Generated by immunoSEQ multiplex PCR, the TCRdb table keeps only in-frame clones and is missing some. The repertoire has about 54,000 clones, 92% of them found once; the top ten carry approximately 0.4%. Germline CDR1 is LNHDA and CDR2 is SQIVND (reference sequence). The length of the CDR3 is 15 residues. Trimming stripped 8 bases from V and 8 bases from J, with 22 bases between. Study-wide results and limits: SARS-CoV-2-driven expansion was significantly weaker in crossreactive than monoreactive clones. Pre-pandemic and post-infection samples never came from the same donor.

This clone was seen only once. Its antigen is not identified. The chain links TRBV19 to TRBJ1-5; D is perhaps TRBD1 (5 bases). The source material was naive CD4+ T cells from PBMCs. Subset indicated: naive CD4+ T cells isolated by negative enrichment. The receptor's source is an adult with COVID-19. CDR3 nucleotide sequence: TGTGCCAGTGCAGGCCCGGGAGGGGCGGTAGAGCCCCAGCATTTT. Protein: CASAGPGGAVEPQHF.